These T cell receptor beta chains were read from a single sample in a study of Tregs in tolerant kidney transplant recipients. The assay was immunoSEQ multiplex PCR, and TCRdb's table has in-frame clones only and misses some. The data show 75,000 to 100,000 clones, 93% seen once. Specimen: CD4+ T cells from blood (PBMCs), collected 12 months after the transplant. All receptors derive from a human patient who received a combined kidney and bone marrow transplant. Some of the T cells may derive from the graft donor. Both conserved end residues are trimmed from each CDR3.

v_gene,CDR3aa
TRBV5-4,ASSTGLAANTGELF
TRBV9,ASTMTVSQSTGELF
TRBV7-3,ASSPGGRGYNEQF
TRBV10-3,AISEERTTNEKLF
TRBV11-3,ASRNTGNAEAF
TRBV7-2,ASSMTSWEQY
TRBV9,ASSLGGDSTEAF
TRBV11-3,ASSSPGQGYNEQF
TRBV7-3,ASSPTGTGDTGELF
TRBV29-1,SVGRASGNTIY
TRBV5-5,ASSLPGGSMEQY
TRBV7-2,ASKKRAGEGYNEQF
TRBV6-1,ASSLTSGGETQY
TRBV7-2,ASSLGHPGDTQY
TRBV9,ASSGGTEETQY
TRBV4-1,ASSQTYSESQH
TRBV2,ASNLAYSSYNEQF
TRBV29-1,ALRFRGKNTGELF
TRBV29-1,SVAKGQRNYGYT
TRBV11-3,ASSPEGVNTGELF
TRBV7-9,ASSSRLGGGRPDTEAF
TRBV15,ATGHRGAYEQY
TRBV9,ASSLSPGANEKLF
TRBV9,ASGLAGDSDTQY
TRBV4-3,ASSLGLPPYEQY
TRBV9,ASSVEGLGLAGLSYNEQF
TRBV4-3,ASSRGSGSGETQY
TRBV28,ASSLVRSTYNEQF
TRBV18,ASSAQRGQFNSPLH
TRBV5-1,ASSLAGTGEEKLF
TRBV7-2,ASSWSLGADEKLF